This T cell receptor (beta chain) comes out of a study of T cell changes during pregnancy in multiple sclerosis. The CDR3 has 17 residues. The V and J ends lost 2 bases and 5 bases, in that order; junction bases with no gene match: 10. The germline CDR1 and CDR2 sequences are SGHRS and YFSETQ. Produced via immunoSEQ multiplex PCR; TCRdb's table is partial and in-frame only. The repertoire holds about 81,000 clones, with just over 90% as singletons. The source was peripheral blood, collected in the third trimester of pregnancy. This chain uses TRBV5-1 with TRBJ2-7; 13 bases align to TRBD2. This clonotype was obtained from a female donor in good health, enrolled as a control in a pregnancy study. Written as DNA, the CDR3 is TGCGCCAGCAGCTTAAGTTCCGGGACTAGCGGGAACAACGAGCAGTACTTC. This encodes CASSLSSGTSGNNEQYF.